This is a list of T cell receptor beta chains from one sample in a study of cytomegalovirus exposure and HLA in healthy donors. Data came from immunoSEQ multiplex PCR; TCRdb stores just in-frame clones and leaves some out. This table lists roughly 40,000 clones. Input material: PBMCs. These receptors were collected from a man aged 25 to 40 in good health and CMV-seronegative. CDR3s include the opening cysteine and the closing phenylalanine or tryptophan. D genes are given only for firm matches.

d_gene,v_gene,j_gene,CDR3nt,CDR3aa
-,TRBV6-5,TRBJ1-1,TGTGCCAGCAGTTACAGGGGGAATCCTGAAGCTTTCTTT,CASSYRGNPEAFF
-,TRBV5-1,TRBJ2-7,TGCGCCAGCAGCTCCCGTAATTTCGGGAACTCCTACGAGCAGTACTTC,CASSSRNFGNSYEQYF
-,TRBV19,TRBJ2-7,TGTGCCAGTAGTATAGGGCGAGGGTCCGAGCAGTACTTC,CASSIGRGSEQYF
-,TRBV4-2,TRBJ2-3,TGTGCCAGCAGCCAAGATCCGGGAGGCACAGATACGCAGTATTTT,CASSQDPGGTDTQYF
TRBD2,TRBV6-4,TRBJ2-1,TGTGCCAGCAGGGATAGCGGGAGGGAGAATGAGCAGTTCTTC,CASRDSGRENEQFF
TRBD1,TRBV28,TRBJ2-3,TGTGCCAGCAGTCCACCGACAGGGGACAGAGATACGCAGTATTTT,CASSPPTGDRDTQYF
-,TRBV7-9,TRBJ1-1,TGTGCCAGCAGCTCAACCGACAGCCAGAACACTGAAGCTTTCTTT,CASSSTDSQNTEAFF
TRBD2,TRBV15,TRBJ2-1,TGTGCCACCAGCGCCACACGCGGGACTAGCGTTTCCTACAATGAGCAGTTCTTC,CATSATRGTSVSYNEQFF
TRBD2,TRBV2,TRBJ2-7,TGTGCCAGCAGTGAAAAATCCCCTAGCGGGAGGGCCCGCCCTTTCGAGCAGTACTTC,CASSEKSPSGRARPFEQYF
-,TRBV5-7,TRBJ1-2,TGTGCCAGCAGTTACAGGGAATTGTATGGCTACACCTTC,CASSYRELYGYTF
TRBD1,TRBV7-3,TRBJ1-2,TGTGCCAGCAGCTTAGGGACAGGTGGCTACACCTTC,CASSLGTGGYTF
TRBD2,TRBV5-1,TRBJ2-2,TGCGCCAGCAGCTTGATGGGACTAGCGGTCACCGGGGAGCTGTTTTTT,CASSLMGLAVTGELFF
TRBD2,TRBV29-1,TRBJ2-3,TGCAGCGTTGAGATCAGCGGGGATAGCACAGATACGCAGTATTTT,CSVEISGDSTDTQYF
TRBD1,TRBV6-5,TRBJ1-1,TGTGCCAGCAGTTACGGGACAGGGGGCAATGAAGCTTTCTTT,CASSYGTGGNEAFF
-,TRBV5-1,TRBJ2-5,TGCGCCAGCAGCTTCATCGGGGGGCGGGAGACCCAGTACTTC,CASSFIGGRETQYF
-,TRBV7-9,TRBJ1-2,TGTGCCAGCAGCTTAAGTGGCAGGGAAGGCTATGGCTACACCTTC,CASSLSGREGYGYTF
-,TRBV29-1,TRBJ1-1,TGCAGCGTAGGGGGTAAGGGTTCGGGCGTACTAGAAGCTTTCTTT,CSVGGKGSGVLEAFF
-,TRBV9,TRBJ2-5,TGTGCCAGCAGCGTGGCAGGGGCACACCAAGAGACCCAGTACTTC,CASSVAGAHQETQYF
TRBD2,TRBV4-1,TRBJ2-3,TGCGCCAGCAGCCTATCGGGGACTAGCGGGATCACAGATACGCAGTATTTT,CASSLSGTSGITDTQYF
TRBD2,TRBV4-3,TRBJ2-3,TGCGCCAGCAGCCAAGATCGGACTAGCGGGGAGGATGTGGCAGATACGCAGTATTTT,CASSQDRTSGEDVADTQYF
-,TRBV9,TRBJ2-7,TGTGCCAGCAGCGTAGGACTTATTACGGCCGAGCAGTACTTC,CASSVGLITAEQYF
-,TRBV12-5,TRBJ1-1,TGTGCTAGTGGTTTGGTCCTCTGGCCCTTGAACACTGAAGCTTTCTTT,CASGLVLWPLNTEAFF
TRBD2,TRBV29-1,TRBJ2-1,TGCAGCGTTGCTGCGGGAGGCTACAATGAGCAGTTCTTC,CSVAAGGYNEQFF
TRBD1,TRBV7-9,TRBJ2-2,TGTGCCAGCAGCCCTCGCCCGGGACAGGGAGGGGCCGGGGAGCTGTTTTTT,CASSPRPGQGGAGELFF
-,TRBV15,TRBJ1-2,TGTGCCACCAGCAGGAGGGATAACTATGGCTACACCTTC,CATSRRDNYGYTF
TRBD1,TRBV30,TRBJ2-7,TGTGCCCTCCGACAGGGCTTGCTCTACGAGCAGTACTTC,CALRQGLLYEQYF
-,TRBV1,TRBJ1-2,TGCACCAGCAGCCGAGCCTATGGCTACACCTTC,CTSSRAYGYTF
TRBD1,TRBV6-5,TRBJ1-5,TGTGCCAGCCGACAGGGAGTAGCACAGCCCCAGCATTTT,CASRQGVAQPQHF
TRBD2,TRBV9,TRBJ2-2,TGTGCCAGCAGGGCGGGAGCCTCCAGAGGGGAGCTGTTTTTT,CASRAGASRGELFF
-,TRBV10-3,TRBJ1-1,TGTGCCATCAGTGAGTCAGGGGCTCTGACTGAAGCTTTCTTT,CAISESGALTEAFF
-,TRBV6-4,TRBJ2-1,TGTGCCAGCAGTATGACTAGACTGACCGACAATGAGCAGTTCTTC,CASSMTRLTDNEQFF
TRBD2,TRBV27,TRBJ2-3,TGTGCCAGCAGTTCCGGGACTAGGGTGGCAGATACGCAGTATTTT,CASSSGTRVADTQYF